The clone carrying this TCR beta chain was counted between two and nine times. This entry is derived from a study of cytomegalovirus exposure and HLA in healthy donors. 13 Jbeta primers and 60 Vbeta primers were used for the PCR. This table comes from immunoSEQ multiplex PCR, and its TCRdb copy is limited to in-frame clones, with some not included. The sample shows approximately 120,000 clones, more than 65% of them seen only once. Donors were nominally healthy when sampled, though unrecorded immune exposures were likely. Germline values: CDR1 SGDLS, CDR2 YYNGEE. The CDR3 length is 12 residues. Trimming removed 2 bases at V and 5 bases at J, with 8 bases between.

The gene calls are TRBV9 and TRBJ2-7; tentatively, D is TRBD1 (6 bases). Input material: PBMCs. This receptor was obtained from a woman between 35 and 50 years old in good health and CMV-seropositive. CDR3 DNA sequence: TGTGCCAGCAGCGTGGGGGCGAACGAGCAGTACTTC. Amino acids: CASSVGANEQYF.